The present T cell receptor beta chain was sequenced within a study of T cells after yellow fever vaccination (dated by TCRdb to about 2019). Regarding the research as a whole: The SMART-Seq v4 Ultra Low Input RNA kit was used to prepare libraries from fractions with low cell numbers. To follow T-cell clones before and after both primary and booster YFV17D yellow fever vaccination, bulk TCR alpha and beta repertoires underwent longitudinal sequencing. Two healthy male donors made up the cohort, one aged 18 to 29 years and the other aged 30 to 40 years. Blood was drawn at multiple timepoints before and after primary and secondary immunization, with bulk PBMC replicates and cell subsets isolated. The paper's findings and limits, for the study overall: FACS-sorted repertoires could contain abundant contaminating clonotypes from the bulk population, so computational filtering was required. A small share of clonotypes was detected in both CD4 and CD8 compartments, with the overlap likely arising from convergent recombination. After the booster, most clones that had expanded after primary vaccination were detected again (about 95% of CD4 and 70% to 90% of CD8), suggesting broad maintenance of memory. The secondary T-cell response was weaker than the primary response but faster, peaking on day 5 instead of day 15. Because the study included only a couple of donors, the extent to which the findings can be generalized is limited.

The germline V gene specifies SGHRS as CDR1 and YFSETQ as CDR2. Compared with germline, V lacks 4 bases and J lacks 8 bases; bases without a gene match: 8. The CDR3 runs 14 amino acids, cysteine and phenylalanine included. Only the CDR3 portion is preserved as DNA: 42 bases, with reading frame beginning at the first base. This clonotype was counted ten times or more. Its antigen is still unknown. The record has no base qualities; no much larger clone is one base away. The treatment or condition label here, explained by the study, means: live attenuated yellow fever vaccine strain. A standard Ficoll-Paque protocol was used to isolate PBMCs from peripheral blood. Dynabeads CD4 and CD8 positive selection kits were used to isolate CD4 and CD8 T-cell fractions. TriZol was used to extract RNA from bulk PBMCs, from CD4 and CD8 fractions, and from dextramer-positive and dextramer-negative fractions. TCR cDNA was synthesized by 5'RACE template switching, through which a universal primer site and unique molecular identifiers were introduced. Priming of cDNA synthesis was performed from both the TCR alpha and TCR beta constant segments. Library amplification used two PCR steps, and the second PCR step added sample barcodes and sequencing adapters. Sequencing of the libraries was done on either Illumina HiSeq 2500 (2x100 bp) or NovaSeq (2x150 bp). Turning to the authors' computational methods: MIGEC handled demultiplexing of reads and collapsing into UMI consensus sequences, while MiXCR performed V(D)J alignment. Vaccine-responding clonotypes were identified with edgeR using replicate PBMC samples, with FDR below 0.01 and a log2 fold change above 5 up to day 15 being required. Bulk clonotypes were assigned CD4 or CD8 identity according to which sequenced CD4 or CD8 repertoire held them at higher abundance. The raw public data were reprocessed by TCRdb itself: fastp quality trimming at Q25, MiXCR clonotype calling, in-frame beta chains only. Entries are consolidated by CDR3 protein sequence, retaining the most common genes and DNA. The V and J calls and clone size come from TCRdb's table, not from the authors' own analysis. The sample table lists about 130,000 distinct CDR3 sequences, more than 6% of them with a count of one. The top ten hold 2.5% of the sample.

The source is a man between 18 and 29 years old who received the YFV17D yellow fever vaccine. This specimen consisted of CD4+ T cells sorted from PBMCs, obtained roughly 10 days after the first yellow fever vaccination. Here the chain combines TRBV5-1 and TRBJ2-1; TRBD1 lines up with 8 middle nucleotides. Here the CDR3 is given as CASSQMTGDDEQFF. DNA sequence: TGCGCCAGCAGCCAGATGACAGGGGACGATGAGCAGTTCTTC.